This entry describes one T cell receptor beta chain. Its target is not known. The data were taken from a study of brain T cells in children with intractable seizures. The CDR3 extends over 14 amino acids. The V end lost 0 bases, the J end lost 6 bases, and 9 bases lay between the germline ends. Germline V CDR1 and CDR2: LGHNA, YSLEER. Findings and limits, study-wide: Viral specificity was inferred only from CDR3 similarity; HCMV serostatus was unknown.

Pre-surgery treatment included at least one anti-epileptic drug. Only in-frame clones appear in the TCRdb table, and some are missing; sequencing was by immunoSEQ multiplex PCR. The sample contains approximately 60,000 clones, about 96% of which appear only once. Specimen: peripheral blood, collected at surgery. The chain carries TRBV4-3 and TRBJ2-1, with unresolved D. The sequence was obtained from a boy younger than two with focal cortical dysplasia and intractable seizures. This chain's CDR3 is CASSQDWVSNEQFF. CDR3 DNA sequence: TGCGCCAGCAGCCAAGACTGGGTTTCCAATGAGCAGTTCTTC.